Included here is one TCR beta chain sequence, with context. Germline V CDR1 and CDR2: SGHVS, FQNEAQ. Trimming pared 5 bases from V and 1 base from J, leaving 8 bases between. This CDR3 region has 13 residues. These data originate in a study of blood T cell repertoires in COVID-19. Across the whole study: PBMCs, B-cell-depleted T cells, or T cells were the source of the cDNA or gDNA that made up the material.

Assay: immunoSEQ multiplex PCR; the TCRdb copy retains only in-frame clones and omits some. Among about 88,000 clones, roughly 91% were seen once, and the ten largest hold 5% to 7%. Specimen: peripheral blood. The chain joins TRBV7-8 to TRBJ1-1; weak D call: TRBD1 (5 bases). This receptor was obtained from a man aged 18 to 29 with COVID-19, enrolled during active disease. The CDR3 coding sequence is TGTGCCAGCAGCCGAGGACAGAACACTGAAGCTTTCTTT. Amino acids: CASSRGQNTEAFF.